This T cell receptor beta chain was captured in a study of blood T cell repertoires in COVID-19. Study-wide background: Acute and convalescent COVID-19 specimens originated in the United States, Italy and Spain. Sources were T cells, B-cell-depleted T cells, or PBMCs; the material itself was cDNA or gDNA.

In the original workflow: Amplified reference gene primers provided the basis for estimating nucleated cell counts. The table came from immunoSEQ multiplex PCR; TCRdb's copy has only in-frame clones and leaves some out. V and J calls and clone size are given by that table; D and trimming were obtained from the DNA. The sample gives around 150,000 clones, 65% to 90% of which show up once; roughly 3.4% is in the top ten. This clone showed up just once. The CDR3 runs 18 residues. Germline loops: CDR1 LNHDA, CDR2 SQIVND (reference sequence). With 8 bases clipped from V and 0 bases from J, the junction kept 15 bases outside the gene matches.

The source is a man between 65 and 85 years old with acute or convalescent COVID-19. The chain uses TRBV19 and TRBJ2-2; 7 bases map to TRBD1. Input material: peripheral blood. CDR3: CASSHRGIWGPNTGELFF. For the CDR3, the DNA is TGTGCCAGTTCCCACAGGGGTATATGGGGACCGAACACCGGGGAGCTGTTTTTT.